The clone carrying this TCR beta chain showed up many times. Its specificity is unknown. The sample comes from a study of early T cells in non-severe SARS-CoV-2 infection. Findings and caveats of the study: Anti-spike CD8 responses were favored in VDJdb matching, and private and CD4 specificities were missed.

The CDR3 is 15 amino acids. Deletions cut 1 base from V and 5 bases from J, with 14 bases between. Germline V gives CDR1 KGHSH, CDR2 LQKENI. Using its own MiXCR run on the 5' RACE reads, TCRdb lists one record per CDR3 protein. This sample has tens of thousands of distinct CDR3 sequences, with roughly 9.1% found just once. Material: whole blood, obtained at baseline. This receptor was identified in an adult who was a healthcare worker with PCR-confirmed SARS-CoV-2 infection or an uninfected control (not recorded which). The chain recombines TRBV18 with TRBJ2-5; TRBD1 is a possible D gene (5 bases). In DNA, the CDR3 is TGTGCCAGCTCACCACTCGAATTATGGGGCGAGACCCAGTACTTC. Translated, it gives CASSPLELWGETQYF.